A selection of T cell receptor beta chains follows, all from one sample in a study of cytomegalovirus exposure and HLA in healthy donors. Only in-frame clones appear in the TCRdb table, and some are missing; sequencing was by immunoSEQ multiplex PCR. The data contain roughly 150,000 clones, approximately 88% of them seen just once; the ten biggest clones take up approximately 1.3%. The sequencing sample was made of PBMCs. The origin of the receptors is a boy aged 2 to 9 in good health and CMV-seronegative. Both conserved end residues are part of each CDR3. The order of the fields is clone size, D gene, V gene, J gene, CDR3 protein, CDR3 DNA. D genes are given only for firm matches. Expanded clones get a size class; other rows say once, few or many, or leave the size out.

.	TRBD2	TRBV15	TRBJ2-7	CATSRDRTSGSYEQYF	TGTGCCACCAGCAGAGATCGCACTAGCGGGAGCTACGAGCAGTACTTC
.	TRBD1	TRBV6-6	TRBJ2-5	CASSQGTGFWETQYF	TGTGCCAGCAGTCAAGGGACAGGGTTCTGGGAGACCCAGTACTTC
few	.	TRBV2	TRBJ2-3	CASSDRTTWDTQYF	TGTGCCAGCAGTGATCGAACTACCTGGGATACGCAGTATTTT
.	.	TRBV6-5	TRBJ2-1	CASGPGGAYNEQFF	TGTGCCAGCGGACCGGGGGGCGCCTACAATGAGCAGTTCTTC
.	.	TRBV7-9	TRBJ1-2	CASSLSGAFQGPLGLF	TGTGCCAGCAGCTTATCTGGGGCGTTTCAGGGACCTTTGGGACTCTTC
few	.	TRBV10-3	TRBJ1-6	CAISESPGSNSPLHF	TGTGCCATCAGTGAGTCGCCGGGGAGTAATTCACCCCTCCACTTT
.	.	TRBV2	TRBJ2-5	CASSDGLAVQETQYF	TGTGCCAGCAGTGATGGTCTAGCTGTCCAAGAGACCCAGTACTTC
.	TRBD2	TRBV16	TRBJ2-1	CASSQLGLAGSPGRSYNEQFF	TGTGCCAGCAGCCAATTGGGGCTAGCGGGTTCCCCTGGGAGGTCCTACAATGAGCAGTTCTTC
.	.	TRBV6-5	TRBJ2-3	CASSWQGLSTDTQYF	TGTGCCAGCAGTTGGCAGGGACTTAGCACAGATACGCAGTATTTT
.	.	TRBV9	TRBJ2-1	CASSVGGTYNEQFF	TGTGCCAGCAGCGTAGGAGGGACCTACAATGAGCAGTTCTTC
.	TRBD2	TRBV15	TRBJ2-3	CATSRDHSGGASDTQYF	TGTGCCACCAGCAGAGATCATAGCGGGGGGGCTTCAGATACGCAGTATTTT
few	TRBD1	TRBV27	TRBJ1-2	CASSLRDRGYGYTF	TGTGCCAGCAGTTTAAGGGACAGGGGATATGGCTACACCTTC
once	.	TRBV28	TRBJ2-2	CASKVGSGELFF	TGTGCCAGCAAGGTGGGCTCCGGGGAGCTGTTTTTT